This is a list of T cell receptor beta chains from one sample in a study of blood T cell repertoires in COVID-19. Profiled with immunoSEQ multiplex PCR; TCRdb holds only in-frame clones, not every one. The sample has under 350,000 clones, 65% to 90% seen once. Source material: peripheral blood. The origin of the receptors is a human donor in a cohort sampled during active COVID-19. CDR3s include the opening cysteine and the closing phenylalanine or tryptophan. A D gene is named only where the DNA matches it firmly. Not every row has a clone size; where given, it reads once, few, many or a size class.

d_gene,v_gene,j_gene,abundance,CDR3aa,CDR3nt
-,TRBV5-6,TRBJ1-4,-,CASSPRGIRATNEKLFF,TGTGCCAGCAGCCCGAGGGGGATTCGGGCAACTAATGAAAAACTGTTTTTT
-,TRBV4-2,TRBJ2-7,few,CASSQDPRSYEQYF,TGTGCCAGCAGCCAAGATCCCAGGTCCTACGAGCAGTACTTC
-,TRBV10-3,TRBJ2-1,-,CAISESQSQAQSRGQFF,TGTGCCATCAGTGAGTCGCAATCTCAGGCCCAATCCCGGGGGCAGTTCTTC
-,TRBV28,TRBJ1-5,-,CASSSTGWPQHF,TGTGCCAGCAGTTCCACAGGGTGGCCCCAGCATTTT
-,TRBV19,TRBJ1-5,few,CASSEGNQPQHF,TGTGCCAGTAGTGAGGGTAATCAGCCCCAGCATTTT
-,TRBV7-6,TRBJ1-4,-,CASSPDGATNEKLFF,TGTGCCAGCAGCCCCGACGGGGCAACTAATGAAAAACTGTTTTTT
-,TRBV2,TRBJ2-1,-,CASSDSGGYNEQFF,TGTGCCAGCAGTGACAGTGGAGGTTACAATGAGCAGTTCTTC
-,TRBV19,TRBJ1-5,-,CASRPPGGNQPQHF,TGTGCCAGTCGCCCACCGGGGGGGAATCAGCCCCAGCATTTT
-,TRBV11-2,TRBJ1-4,-,CASSPDRNEKLFF,TGTGCCAGCAGCCCAGACAGAAATGAAAAACTGTTTTTT
TRBD2,TRBV9,TRBJ2-3,-,CASSVVGGRADTQYF,TGTGCCAGCAGCGTAGTAGGCGGGAGGGCAGATACGCAGTATTTT
-,TRBV2,TRBJ1-1,-,CASSRQRMNTEAFF,TGTGCCAGCAGCAGACAGAGGATGAACACTGAAGCTTTCTTT
-,TRBV29-1,TRBJ1-1,-,CSVADGNTEAFF,TGCAGCGTTGCAGACGGGAACACTGAAGCTTTCTTT
TRBD1,TRBV27,TRBJ1-6,-,CASSLQFGNRDSNNSPLHF,TGTGCCAGCAGTTTACAGTTCGGGAACCGGGACAGTAACAATTCACCCCTCCACTTT
TRBD2,TRBV4-2,TRBJ2-5,-,CASSQDPSGRETQYF,TGTGCCAGCAGCCAAGACCCTAGCGGGAGAGAGACCCAGTACTTC
-,TRBV2,TRBJ1-5,-,CASSQDRHSNQPQHF,TGTGCCAGCAGCCAAGACAGGCATAGCAATCAGCCCCAGCATTTT
-,TRBV19,TRBJ2-1,-,CASKDGSYNEQFF,TGTGCCAGTAAGGACGGGAGCTACAATGAGCAGTTCTTC
TRBD1,TRBV19,TRBJ2-3,-,CASNDRDSRDTQYF,TGTGCCAGTAACGACAGGGATAGTCGGGATACGCAGTATTTT
-,TRBV11-2,TRBJ2-4,-,CASRKSFGTAGSTQYF,TGTGCCAGCAGAAAGAGCTTCGGGACTGCTGGGTCCACTCAGTACTTC
-,TRBV5-8,TRBJ2-1,-,CASSLGASRRQFF,TGTGCCAGCAGCTTGGGAGCATCGCGCCGGCAGTTCTTC
-,TRBV28,TRBJ2-7,-,CASSFSYEQYF,TGTGCCAGCAGTTTTAGCTACGAGCAGTACTTC
-,TRBV5-1,TRBJ2-2,-,CASETGTITTGELFF,TGCGCCAGCGAAACAGGGACAATAACCACCGGGGAGCTGTTTTTT
-,TRBV6-5,TRBJ1-4,-,CASSYIQGENEKLFF,TGTGCCAGCAGTTACATCCAGGGCGAGAATGAAAAACTGTTTTTT
TRBD2,TRBV5-4,TRBJ2-1,-,CASSGGSGRERNEQFF,TGTGCCAGCAGCGGGGGTAGCGGGAGGGAAAGGAATGAGCAGTTCTTC
TRBD1,TRBV7-8,TRBJ1-5,-,CASSSNSRDREHDSNQPQHF,TGTGCCAGCAGCTCAAACAGCCGGGACAGAGAACACGATAGCAATCAGCCCCAGCATTTT
TRBD2,TRBV13,TRBJ2-1,once,CASGRKRGAYNEQFF,TGTGCCAGCGGAAGGAAGCGGGGGGCCTACAATGAGCAGTTCTTC
-,TRBV6-4,TRBJ1-6,-,CASSRGGEDSPLHF,TGTGCCAGCAGTCGCGGGGGTGAGGATTCACCCCTCCACTTT
-,TRBV7-9,TRBJ2-7,-,CASSRQYEQYF,TGTGCCAGCAGTCGTCAGTACGAGCAGTACTTC
-,TRBV7-2,TRBJ1-2,-,CASSPAGANYGYTF,TGTGCCAGCAGCCCCGCGGGAGCTAACTATGGCTACACCTTC
TRBD2,TRBV28,TRBJ2-7,-,CASWPRPHAGAYEQYF,TGTGCCAGCTGGCCCCGGCCCCATGCGGGAGCTTACGAGCAGTACTTC
TRBD2,TRBV7-9,TRBJ2-1,-,CASSLPGGPDNEQFF,TGTGCCAGCAGCTTGCCGGGAGGGCCTGACAATGAGCAGTTCTTC
-,TRBV3-1/TRBV3-2,TRBJ1-5,-,CASSQDRRGGQPQHF,TGTGCCAGCAGCCAAGATCGGCGGGGTGGTCAGCCCCAGCATTTT
-,TRBV7-2,TRBJ1-1,-,CASSLAQMNTEAFF,TGTGCCAGCAGCTTAGCACAGATGAACACTGAAGCTTTCTTT
-,TRBV5-5,TRBJ1-2,-,CASSLDRSGGYTF,TGTGCCAGCAGCTTGGACAGGAGTGGCGGCTACACCTTC
TRBD2,TRBV3-1/TRBV3-2,TRBJ2-7,once,CASSPQTSGSPNF,TGTGCCAGCAGCCCCCAAACTAGCGGGAGTCCCAACTTC
-,TRBV19,TRBJ1-1,-,CASYSGHQGKTEAFF,TGTGCCTCCTACTCGGGACACCAAGGGAAGACTGAAGCTTTCTTT
-,TRBV6-5,TRBJ1-5,-,CASSRVGGNQPQHF,TGTGCCAGCAGTCGTGTGGGAGGCAATCAGCCCCAGCATTTT
-,TRBV3-1/TRBV3-2,TRBJ1-1,-,CASSQRGGLNTEAFF,TGTGCCAGCAGCCAAAGAGGTGGGTTGAACACTGAAGCTTTCTTT
-,TRBV2,TRBJ2-5,-,CASSWGPGETQYF,TGTGCCAGCAGCTGGGGGCCAGGGGAGACCCAGTACTTC
-,TRBV5-1,TRBJ2-2,-,CASSLLQGLTGELFF,TGCGCCAGCAGCTTGCTTCAGGGGTTGACCGGGGAGCTGTTTTTT
-,TRBV5-6,TRBJ1-3,once,CASSFLRSRSGNTIYF,TGTGCCAGCAGCTTTCTGCGGAGCCGCTCTGGAAACACCATATATTTT